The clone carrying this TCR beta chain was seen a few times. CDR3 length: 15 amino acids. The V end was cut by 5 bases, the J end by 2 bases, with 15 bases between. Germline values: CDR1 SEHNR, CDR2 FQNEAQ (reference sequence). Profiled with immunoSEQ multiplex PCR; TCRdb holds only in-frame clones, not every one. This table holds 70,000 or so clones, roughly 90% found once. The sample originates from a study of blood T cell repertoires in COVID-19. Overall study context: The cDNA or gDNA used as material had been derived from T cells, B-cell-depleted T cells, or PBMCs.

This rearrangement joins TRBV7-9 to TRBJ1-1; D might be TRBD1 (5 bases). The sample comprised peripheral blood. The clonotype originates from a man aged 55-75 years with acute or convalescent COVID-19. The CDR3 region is CASSKPTGVNTEAFF. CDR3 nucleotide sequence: TGTGCCAGCAGCAAACCGACGGGGGTTAACACTGAAGCTTTCTTT.